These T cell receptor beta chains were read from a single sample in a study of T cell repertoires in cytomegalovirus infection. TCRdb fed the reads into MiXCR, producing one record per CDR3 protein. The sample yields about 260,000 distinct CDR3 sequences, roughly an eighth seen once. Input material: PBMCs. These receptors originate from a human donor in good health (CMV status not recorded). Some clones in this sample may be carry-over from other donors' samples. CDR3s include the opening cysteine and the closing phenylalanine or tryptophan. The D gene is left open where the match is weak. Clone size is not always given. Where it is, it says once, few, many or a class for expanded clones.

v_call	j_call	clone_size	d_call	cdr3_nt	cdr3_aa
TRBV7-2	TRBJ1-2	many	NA	TGTGCCAGCAGCTATGACAGCGCCGACTATGGCTACACCTTC	CASSYDSADYGYTF
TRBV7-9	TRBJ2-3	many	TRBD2	TGTGCCAGCATCCTATCTGGGCTAGCGGGCACAGATACGCAGTATTTT	CASILSGLAGTDTQYF
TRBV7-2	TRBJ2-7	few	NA	TGTGCCAGCAGCTTCCAGCCGGGACTGATCTACGAGCAGTACTTC	CASSFQPGLIYEQYF
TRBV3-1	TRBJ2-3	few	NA	TGTGCCAGCAGCCTGGGACCGCTTAGCACAGATACGCAGTATTTT	CASSLGPLSTDTQYF
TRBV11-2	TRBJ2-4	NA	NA	TGTGCCAGCAGCTTAAGGGTGGCCAAAAACATTCAGTACTTC	CASSLRVAKNIQYF
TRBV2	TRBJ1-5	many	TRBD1	TGTGCCAGCAGTGACACCGACAGGGCAATTTCTAGCAATCAGCCCCAGCATTTT	CASSDTDRAISSNQPQHF
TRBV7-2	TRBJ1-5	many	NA	TGTGCCAGCAGCGCCTTCCTGCAGCCCCAGCATTTT	CASSAFLQPQHF
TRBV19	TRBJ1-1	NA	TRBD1	TGTGCCAGTAGTCACCTCGAGGGACAGACGAAGAACACTGAAGCTTTCTTT	CASSHLEGQTKNTEAFF
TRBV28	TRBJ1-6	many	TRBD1	TGTGCCAGCAGTGCCCCACAGGGGGCAAAGTCACCCCTCCACTTT	CASSAPQGAKSPLHF
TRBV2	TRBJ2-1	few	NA	TGTGCCAGCAGTGAAGTGGGCTGGGAAAGCGAGCAGTTCTTC	CASSEVGWESEQFF
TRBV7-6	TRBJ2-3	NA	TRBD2	TGTGCCAGCAGCGGGGGACTAGCGGGGGGTCTTACGCAGTATTTT	CASSGGLAGGLTQYF
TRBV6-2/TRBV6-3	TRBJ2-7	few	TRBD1	TGTGCCAGCAGCTCCCCTCGGACAGGAACAACCTACGAGCAGTACTTC	CASSSPRTGTTYEQYF